A single sample gave rise to the 20 T cell receptor beta chains below, sequenced in a study of cytomegalovirus exposure and HLA in healthy donors. The PCR had 60 Vbeta and 13 Jbeta primers. Sequenced by immunoSEQ multiplex PCR; TCRdb stores in-frame clones only, minus some. This table has roughly 100,000 clones, approximately 79% appearing once. The sequencing sample was made of PBMCs. The receptor set was obtained from a man aged 60-69 years in good health and CMV-seronegative.

This chain joins TRBV28 and TRBJ1-2, with D perhaps TRBD1 (6 bases). Trimming shortened V by 6 bases and J by 0 bases, and 14 bases separated the two germline ends. The germline V gene encodes CDR1 MDHEN and CDR2 SYDVKM. The CDR3 has 15 residues. Here the CDR3 DNA reads TGTGCCAGCAGCCCCCGGGACACGTCTAACTATGGCTACACCTTC. Its translation is CASSPRDTSNYGYTF.

The chain joins TRBV5-4 to TRBJ2-5, with D uncertain. V was clipped by 0 bases and J by 2 bases, with 11 bases between them. This CDR3 is built from 15 residues. Germline CDR1 SGHNT, CDR2 YYREEE (reference sequence). The CDR3 nucleotides read TGTGCCAGCAGCTTGGACTTAGTACGACAAGAGACCCAGTACTTC. Residues: CASSLDLVRQETQYF.

The chain links TRBV7-2 to TRBJ1-1; weak D call: TRBD1 (5 bases). Germline values: CDR1 SGHTA, CDR2 FQGNSA. With 1 base removed from V and 2 bases from J, the gap between germline ends came to 11 bases. The CDR3 contains 15 residues. CDR3 sequence (DNA): TGTGCCAGCAGCTTAGTAGCAGGGATAAACACTGAAGCTTTCTTT. It specifies CASSLVAGINTEAFF.

The rearrangement links TRBV7-2 to TRBJ1-6, with TRBD1 matching over 11 bases. V was clipped by 7 bases and J by 0 bases; unmatched bases: 11. The CDR3 loop spans 19 amino acids. Looked up from germline, CDR1 is SGHTA and CDR2 is FQGNSA. CDR3 in DNA: TGTGCCAGCAAGTACGGGACAGGGGGGTTCAGCTCCTATAATTCACCCCTCCACTTT. Translated: CASKYGTGGFSSYNSPLHF.

V and J are TRBV4-1 and TRBJ2-1, with TRBD2 identical over 9 bases. The CDR3 runs 16 residues. J gave up 6 bases and V 1 base, and 7 bases lay outside the gene matches. Germline lookup yields CDR1 MGHRA and CDR2 YSYEKL. CDR3 bases: TGCGCCAGCAGCCAAGGCCCGCGGGGGGGAGTCAATGAGCAGTTCTTC. Translating it yields CASSQGPRGGVNEQFF.

The chain has TRBV7-9 and TRBJ2-2; 7 bases align to TRBD1. The ends lost 7 bases at V and 4 bases at J; junction bases unmatched: 12. This CDR3 spans 16 amino acids. Per the germline V gene, CDR1 is SEHNR and CDR2 is FQNEAQ (reference sequence). CDR3 DNA sequence: TGTGCCAGCACCACTTCCGGGACAGTCCGCACCGGGGAGCTGTTTTTT. Its protein is CASTTSGTVRTGELFF.

In regard to this clone: One end of the junction fails to match germline, which may point to a read error. Other DNA sequences from this sample encode an identical CDR3 as well. J is TRBJ1-6 and V is TRBV7-2; D remains unclear. Germline lookup yields CDR1 SGHTA and CDR2 FQGNSA. This CDR3 is built from 17 residues. The CDR3 nucleotides read TGTGCCAGCAGCCAGACAATTCCTCCCTCCTATAATTCCCCCCTCCACTTT. Amino acids: CASSQTIPPSYNSPLHF.

The J gene is TRBJ2-5, the V gene TRBV5-1, with 9 positions matching TRBD1. Germline loops: CDR1 SGHRS, CDR2 YFSETQ. V trimming: 4 bases; J trimming: 5 bases; junction bases outside the gene matches: 6. This CDR3 has 14 amino acids. The CDR3: CASSTGQGRETQYF. Here the CDR3 DNA reads TGCGCCAGCAGCACGGGACAGGGCCGCGAGACCCAGTACTTC. Full variable domain (rest looked up from reference TRBV5-1 and TRBJ2-5): KAGVTQTPRYLIKTRGQQVTLSCSPISGHRSVSWYQQTPGQGLQFLFEYFSETQRNKGNFPGRFSGRQFSNSRSEMNVSTLELGDSALYLCASSTGQGRETQYFGPGTRLLVL.

The CDR3 loop reads CASSQGASGVTNSPLHF. For the CDR3, the DNA is TGCGCCAGCAGCCAAGGTGCGTCGGGAGTTACAAATTCACCCCTCCACTTT. The chain uses TRBV4-3 and TRBJ1-6, with D uncertain. Trimming took off 1 base at V and 7 bases at J, with 17 bases between the two ends. Germline CDR1 reads LGHNA; CDR2 reads YSLEER. The CDR3 is 17 residues long.

The chain recombines TRBV7-2 with TRBJ2-7; 9 bases are shared with TRBD1. The CDR3 has 14 residues. Germline V CDR1 and CDR2: SGHTA, FQGNSA. J gave up 6 bases and V 3 bases, and 6 bases lay outside the gene matches. The DNA of the CDR3 is TGTGCCAGCAGCTTTTCCGGGACAGGGAGCGAGCAGTACTTC. This translates into CASSFSGTGSEQYF. The full variable domain, completed using reference TRBV7-2 and TRBJ2-7, is GAGVSQSPSNKVTEKGKDVELRCDPISGHTALYWYRQSLGQGLEFLIYFQGNSAPDKSGLPSDRFSAERTGGSVSTLTIQRTQQEDSAVYLCASSFSGTGSEQYFGPGTRLTVT.

This CDR3 reads CAISDVAGGKAQYNEQFF. In nucleotides, the CDR3 is TGTGCCATCAGTGACGTGGCAGGGGGTAAAGCCCAATACAATGAGCAGTTCTTC. This sequence joins TRBV10-3 and TRBJ2-1; 7 nucleotides agree with TRBD1. CDR3 size: 18 residues. Trimming cost V 3 bases and J 4 bases; bases outside gene matches: 15. From germline, CDR1 is ENHRY and CDR2 SYGVKD.

The J gene is TRBJ2-2, the V gene TRBV6-1, with D tentatively TRBD1 (5 bases). The germline V gene encodes CDR1 MNHNS and CDR2 SASEGT. This CDR3 comprises 13 residues. V lost 6 bases and J lost 4, with 9 bases in between. CDR3: CASRPTATGELFF. The CDR3 DNA follows: TGTGCCAGCAGGCCGACAGCCACCGGGGAGCTGTTTTTT.

This chain connects TRBV7-9 to TRBJ1-3; D is unclear. The CDR3 totals 13 residues. CDR1 SEHNR and CDR2 FQNEAQ come from the germline V gene (reference sequence). Trimming removed 1 base at V and 5 bases at J, with 6 bases between. CDR3 protein: CASSLVARNTIYF. DNA of the CDR3: TGTGCCAGCAGCTTAGTTGCGAGAAACACCATATATTTT.

This chain joins TRBV2 and TRBJ2-2; possibly TRBD1 for D (5 bases). This CDR3 has 15 residues. The germline V and J ends were trimmed by 4 bases and 0 bases, with 9 bases remaining between them. The germline gives CDR1 SNHLY, CDR2 FYNNEI. DNA for the CDR3: TGTGCCAGCAGTGGACAGCACGCGAACACCGGGGAGCTGTTTTTT. It yields the protein CASSGQHANTGELFF.

The chain links TRBV11-3 to TRBJ1-1; 8 positions match TRBD1. Germline CDR1 SGHNT, CDR2 YENEEA. CDR3 length: 15 residues. Unmatched junction bases numbered 9, after V lost 5 bases and J lost 4 bases. Here the CDR3 reads CASSLSGQGSTEAFF. The DNA for the CDR3 is TGTGCCAGCAGCCTTAGCGGACAGGGAAGCACTGAAGCTTTCTTT.

The chain links TRBV28 to TRBJ1-4; 8 bases are shared with TRBD1. CDR1 is MDHEN and CDR2 is SYDVKM in the germline V gene. With V trimmed by 4 bases and J by 4 bases, 5 bases remained unmatched. The CDR3 length is 15 residues. The CDR3 loop reads CASSSRTGLNEKLFF. In nucleotides, the CDR3 is TGTGCCAGCAGTTCTCGGACAGGGCTTAATGAAAAACTGTTTTTT.

V gene TRBV9 combines with J gene TRBJ1-1, with no clear D. V dropped 0 bases and J dropped 4 bases, with 7 bases sitting between them. Germline CDR1 reads SGDLS; CDR2 reads YYNGEE. The CDR3 is made up of 13 amino acids. In DNA form, the CDR3 reads TGTGCCAGCAGCGTAGTGTCAGGCACTGAAGCTTTCTTT. Protein product: CASSVVSGTEAFF.

This clone was counted once. The V gene is TRBV12-5, the J gene TRBJ2-1, with D uncertain. CDR3 length equals 11 residues. CDR1 and CDR2 (germline): LGHNT, FRNRAP. The V end was cut by 8 bases, the J end by 3 bases, with 5 bases between. The CDR3 region is CASSSYNEQFF. DNA of the CDR3: TGTGCTAGTTCGAGCTACAATGAGCAGTTCTTC.

This chain connects TRBV11-2 to TRBJ2-7; 8 bases are a match to TRBD2. Germline values: CDR1 SGHAT, CDR2 FQNNGV. The ends lost 5 bases at V and 0 bases at J; junction bases unmatched: 12. The CDR3 loop spans 17 amino acids. The CDR3 loop is CASSPHRSGVSSYEQYF. The CDR3 bases are TGTGCCAGCAGCCCGCACCGTAGCGGGGTGTCCTCCTACGAGCAGTACTTC. The whole variable domain, remainder taken from reference TRBV11-2 and TRBJ2-7, is EAGVAQSPRYKIIEKRQSVAFWCNPISGHATLYWYQQILGQGPKLLIQFQNNGVVDDSQLPKDRFSAERLKGVDSTLKIQPAKLEDSAVYLCASSPHRSGVSSYEQYFGPGTRLTVT.

The chain employs TRBV5-6 and TRBJ2-7; D might be TRBD1 (6 bases). The CDR3 runs 15 residues. Germline CDR1 and CDR2: SGHDT and YYEEEE. V dropped 4 bases and J dropped 4 bases, with 18 bases sitting between them. This chain's CDR3 is CASSQTGTPMYEQYF. The CDR3 bases are TGTGCCAGCAGCCAAACCGGGACACCGATGTACGAGCAGTACTTC. Together with reference TRBV5-6 and TRBJ2-7, the CDR3 gives the full variable domain: DAGVTQSPTHLIKTRGQQVTLRCSPKSGHDTVSWYQQALGQGPQFIFQYYEEEERQRGNFPDRFSGHQFPNYSSELNVNALLLGDSALYLCASSQTGTPMYEQYFGPGTRLTVT.